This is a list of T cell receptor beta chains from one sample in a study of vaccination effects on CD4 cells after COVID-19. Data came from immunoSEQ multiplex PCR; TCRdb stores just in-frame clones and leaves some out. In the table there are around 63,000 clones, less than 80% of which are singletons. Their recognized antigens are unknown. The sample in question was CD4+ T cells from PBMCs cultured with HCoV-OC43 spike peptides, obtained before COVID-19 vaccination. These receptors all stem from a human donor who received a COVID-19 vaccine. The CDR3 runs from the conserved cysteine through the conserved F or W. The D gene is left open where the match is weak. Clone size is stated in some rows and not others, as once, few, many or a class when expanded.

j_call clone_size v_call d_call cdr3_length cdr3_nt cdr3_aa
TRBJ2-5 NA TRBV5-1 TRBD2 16 TGCGCCAGCAGCCAAACTAGCGGGGGGGGCCAAGAGACCCAGTACTTC CASSQTSGGGQETQYF
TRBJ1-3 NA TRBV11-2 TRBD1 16 TGTGCCAGCAGCTTAGGTCAGGGGGCAGCTGGAAACACCATATATTTT CASSLGQGAAGNTIYF
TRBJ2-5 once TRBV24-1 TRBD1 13 TGTGCCACCAGACAGGGGGCTCAAGAGACCCAGTACTTC CATRQGAQETQYF
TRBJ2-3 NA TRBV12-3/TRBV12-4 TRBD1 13 TGTGCCAGCACGGCGGTTGACAGGGTTACGCAGTATTTT CASTAVDRVTQYF
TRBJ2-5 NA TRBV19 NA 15 TGTGCCAGTAGTATCGGGGCGGATTCACAAGAGACCCAGTACTTC CASSIGADSQETQYF
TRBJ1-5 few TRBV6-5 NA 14 TGTGCCAGCAGTTACGGGGGTGTGGGTCAGCCCCAGCATTTT CASSYGGVGQPQHF
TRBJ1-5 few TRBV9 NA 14 TGTGCCAGCAGCGAGGGGTATAGCAATCAGCCCCAGCATTTT CASSEGYSNQPQHF
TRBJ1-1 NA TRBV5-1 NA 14 TGCGCCAGCAGCTTGGTTGGACTTTCCACTGAAGCTTTCTTT CASSLVGLSTEAFF
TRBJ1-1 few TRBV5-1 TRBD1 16 TGCGCCAGCAGCGAACTACCGGGACAGGGGAACACTGAAGCTTTCTTT CASSELPGQGNTEAFF
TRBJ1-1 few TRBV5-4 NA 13 TGTGCCAGCAGCCCCAGAGGGAACACTGAAGCTTTCTTT CASSPRGNTEAFF
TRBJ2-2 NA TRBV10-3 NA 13 TGTGCCATCAGGACCCCGACTCCCGGGGAGCTGTTTTTT CAIRTPTPGELFF
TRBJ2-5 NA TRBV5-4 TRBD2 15 TGTGCCAGCAGCCCTAGCGGGGGGGGGACAGAGACCCAGTACTTC CASSPSGGGTETQYF
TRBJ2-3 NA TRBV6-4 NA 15 TGTGCCAGCAGTGACCGCTTTTCGAGCACAGATACGCAGTATTTT CASSDRFSSTDTQYF
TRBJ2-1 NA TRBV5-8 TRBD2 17 TGTGCCAGCCCCCGGATAGCGGGGGTTTACTCCTACAATGAGCAGTTCTTC CASPRIAGVYSYNEQFF
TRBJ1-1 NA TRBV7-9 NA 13 TGTGCCAGCAGCGGGGAGATGAACACTGAAGCTTTCTTT CASSGEMNTEAFF
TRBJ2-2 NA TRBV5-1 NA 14 TGCGCCAGCGGCACAGGTGTCGGCACCGGGGAGCTGTTTTTT CASGTGVGTGELFF
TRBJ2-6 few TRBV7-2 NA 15 TGTGCCAGCAGACCTGCCTTCTCTGGGGCCAACGTCCTGACTTTC CASRPAFSGANVLTF
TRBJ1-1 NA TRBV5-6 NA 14 TGTGCCAGCAGCCCCCTGCTAGCCGGCACTGAAGCTTTCTTT CASSPLLAGTEAFF
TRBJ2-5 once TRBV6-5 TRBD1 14 TGTGCCAGCCGAAAACAGGGGGCCGGGGAGACCCAGTACTTC CASRKQGAGETQYF
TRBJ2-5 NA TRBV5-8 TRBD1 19 TGTGCCAGCCCCATCCTCCCCGCTTTGACAGGGGTTGGGCAAGAGACCCAGTACTTC CASPILPALTGVGQETQYF
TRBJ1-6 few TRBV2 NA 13 TGTGCCAGCAGTGAAGGTTCGGGGTCACCCCTCCACTTT CASSEGSGSPLHF
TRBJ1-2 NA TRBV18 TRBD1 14 TGTGCCAGCTCATCGCAGGGGGCCGACTATGGCTACACCTTC CASSSQGADYGYTF
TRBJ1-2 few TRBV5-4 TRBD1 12 TGTGCCAGCAGCTCACAGGGGATGGGCTACACCTTC CASSSQGMGYTF
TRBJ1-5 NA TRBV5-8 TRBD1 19 TGTGCCAGCAGCGGACGGGACAGGGGCCTTCCTTTTACCAATCAGCCCCAGCATTTT CASSGRDRGLPFTNQPQHF
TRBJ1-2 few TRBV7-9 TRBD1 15 TGTGCCAGCAGCCGCCAAACAGGGGGGGCAAATGGCTACACCTTC CASSRQTGGANGYTF
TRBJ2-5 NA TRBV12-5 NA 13 TGTGCTAGTGGTTTTCAGGGGGGAGAGACCCAGTACTTC CASGFQGGETQYF
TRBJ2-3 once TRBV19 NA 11 TGTGCCAGTAGTATTGGAGATACGCAGTATTTT CASSIGDTQYF
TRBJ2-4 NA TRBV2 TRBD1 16 TGTGCCAGCACTCGGCGGCAGGGGGCTAGTGAAAACATTCAGTACTTC CASTRRQGASENIQYF
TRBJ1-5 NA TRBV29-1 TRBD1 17 TGCAGCGCCGGGTCCCCGGGACAGGCCTTTAGCAATCAGCCCCAGCATTTT CSAGSPGQAFSNQPQHF
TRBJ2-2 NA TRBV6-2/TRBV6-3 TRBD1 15 TGTGCCAGCAGTTGGACAGGGGTGAACACCGGGGAGCTGTTTTTT CASSWTGVNTGELFF
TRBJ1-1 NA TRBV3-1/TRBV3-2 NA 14 TGTGCCAGCAGCCGCCTCAGGGTGAACACTGAAGCTTTCTTT CASSRLRVNTEAFF
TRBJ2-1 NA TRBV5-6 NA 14 TGTGCCAGCAGCGTTTACAGGGACTACAATGAGCAGTTCTTC CASSVYRDYNEQFF
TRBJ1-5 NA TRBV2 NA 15 TGTGCCAGCATCCTGGGGGGGTCAGGGGATCAGCCCCAGCATTTT CASILGGSGDQPQHF
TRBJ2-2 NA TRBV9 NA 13 TGTGCCAGCAGCGTTGCTTACACCGGGGAGCTGTTTTTT CASSVAYTGELFF
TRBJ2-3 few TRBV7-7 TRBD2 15 TGTGCCAGCAGCCCGGGGGGGGCTAGCACAGATACGCAGTATTTT CASSPGGASTDTQYF
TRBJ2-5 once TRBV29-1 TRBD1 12 TGCAGCGTTGTCCGGACAGGAGAGACCCAGTACTTC CSVVRTGETQYF
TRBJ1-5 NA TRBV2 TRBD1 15 TGTGCCAGCAGTGTACAGGGGAGTGGCAATCAGCCCCAGCATTTT CASSVQGSGNQPQHF
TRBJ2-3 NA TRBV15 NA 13 TGTGCCACCAGCTGGCTAGCGCCAGATACGCAGTATTTT CATSWLAPDTQYF
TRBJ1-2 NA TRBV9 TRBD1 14 TGTGCCAGCAGCGTAGAGACTCGACAGGGTGGCTACACCTTC CASSVETRQGGYTF
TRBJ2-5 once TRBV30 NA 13 TGTGCCTGGAGTCCAGGAATATTAGAGACCCAGTACTTC CAWSPGILETQYF
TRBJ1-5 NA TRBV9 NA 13 TGTGCCAGCAGCTCGTCGTTCAATCAGCCCCAGCATTTT CASSSSFNQPQHF
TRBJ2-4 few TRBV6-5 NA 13 TGTGCCAGCAGTTACTCAAGGGGAAACATTCAGTACTTC CASSYSRGNIQYF
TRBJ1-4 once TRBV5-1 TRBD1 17 TGCGCCAGCAGCTTACTGGGACAGGGGGCGACTAATGAAAAACTGTTTTTT CASSLLGQGATNEKLFF
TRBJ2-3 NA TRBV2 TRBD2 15 TGTGCCAGCGAGGCACAGACTAGCGCCACAGATACGCAGTATTTT CASEAQTSATDTQYF
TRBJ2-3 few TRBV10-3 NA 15 TGTGCCATCAGTGAGTCCTCCTTCCGCACAGATACGCAGTATTTT CAISESSFRTDTQYF
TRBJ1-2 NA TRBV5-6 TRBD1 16 TGTGCCAGCAGCTCCCCAGGGGGACAGACTACCTATGGCTACACCTTC CASSSPGGQTTYGYTF
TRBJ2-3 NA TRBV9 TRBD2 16 TGTGCCAGCAGCCCTCGCGGTGCTAGCGGAGCAGATACGCAGTATTTT CASSPRGASGADTQYF
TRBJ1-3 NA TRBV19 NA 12 TGTGCCAGTAGTCGGAACCTCGGGACCATATATTTT CASSRNLGTIYF
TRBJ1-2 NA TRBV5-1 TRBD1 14 TGCGCCAGCAGCCCCATAGAGGGGGCCTATGGCTACACCTTC CASSPIEGAYGYTF
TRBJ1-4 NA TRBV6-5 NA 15 TGTGCCAGCAGTTACTCGGGCTCCAACTATGAAAAACTGTTTTTT CASSYSGSNYEKLFF